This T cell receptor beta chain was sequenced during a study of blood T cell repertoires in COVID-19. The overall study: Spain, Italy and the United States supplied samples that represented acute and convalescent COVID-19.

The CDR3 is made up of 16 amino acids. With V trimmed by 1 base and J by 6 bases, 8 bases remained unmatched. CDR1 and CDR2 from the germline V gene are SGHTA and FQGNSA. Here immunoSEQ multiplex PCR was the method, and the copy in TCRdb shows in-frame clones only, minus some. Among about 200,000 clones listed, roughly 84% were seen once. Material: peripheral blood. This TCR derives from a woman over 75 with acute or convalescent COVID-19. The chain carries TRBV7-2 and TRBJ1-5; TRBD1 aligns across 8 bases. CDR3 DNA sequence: TGTGCCAGCAGCTTAGAATCAGGGGGCTTCGGTCAGCCCCAGCATTTT. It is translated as CASSLESGGFGQPQHF.